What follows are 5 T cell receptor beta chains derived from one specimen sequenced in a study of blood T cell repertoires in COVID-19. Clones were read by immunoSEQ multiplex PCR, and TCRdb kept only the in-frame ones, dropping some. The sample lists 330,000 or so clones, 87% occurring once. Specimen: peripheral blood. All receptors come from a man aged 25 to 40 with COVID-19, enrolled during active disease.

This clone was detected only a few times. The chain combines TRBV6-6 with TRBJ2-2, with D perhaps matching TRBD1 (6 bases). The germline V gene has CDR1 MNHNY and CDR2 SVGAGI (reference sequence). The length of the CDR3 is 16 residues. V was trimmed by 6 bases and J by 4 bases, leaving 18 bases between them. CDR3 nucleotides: TGTGCCAGCAGCGACGTGGGGGCCCTCGGCACCGGGGAGCTGTTTTTT. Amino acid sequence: CASSDVGALGTGELFF.

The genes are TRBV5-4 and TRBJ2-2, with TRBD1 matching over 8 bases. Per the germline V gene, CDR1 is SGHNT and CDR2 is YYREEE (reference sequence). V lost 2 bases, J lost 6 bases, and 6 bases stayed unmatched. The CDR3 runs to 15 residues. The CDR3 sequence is CASSFYQGAPGELFF. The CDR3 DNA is TGTGCCAGCAGCTTCTATCAGGGGGCGCCCGGGGAGCTGTTTTTT.

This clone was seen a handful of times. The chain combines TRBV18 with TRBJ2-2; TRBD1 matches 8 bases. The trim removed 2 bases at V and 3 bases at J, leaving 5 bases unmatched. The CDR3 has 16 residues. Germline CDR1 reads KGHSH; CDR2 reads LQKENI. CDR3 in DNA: TGTGCCAGCTCACCAAGGACAGGGTTCGACACCGGGGAGCTGTTTTTT. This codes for CASSPRTGFDTGELFF.

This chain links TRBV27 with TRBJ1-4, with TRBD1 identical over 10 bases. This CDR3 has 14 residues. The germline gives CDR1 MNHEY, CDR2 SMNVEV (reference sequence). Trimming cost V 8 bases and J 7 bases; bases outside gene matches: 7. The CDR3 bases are TGTGCCAGCGGCCGACAGGGGGCGGGTGAAAAACTGTTTTTT. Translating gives CASGRQGAGEKLFF.

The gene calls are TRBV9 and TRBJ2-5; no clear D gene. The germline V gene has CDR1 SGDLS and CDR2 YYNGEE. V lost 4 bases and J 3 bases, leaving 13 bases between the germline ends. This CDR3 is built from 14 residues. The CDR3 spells CASSPGRWEETQYF. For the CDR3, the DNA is TGTGCCAGCAGCCCCGGCAGGTGGGAAGAGACCCAGTACTTC.